This T cell receptor beta chain was captured in a study of tissue T cells after allogeneic stem cell transplantation. Study-level information: Before transplant, recipient-origin PBMCs were collected in roughly five GVHD patients.

Study results and caveats: Across patients, clones rarely overlapped, yet motif clusters were shared tissue-specifically.

The method was immunoSEQ multiplex PCR; TCRdb's version includes in-frame clones alone and lacks a portion of them. The data hold tens of thousands of clones, with 85% observed a single time. V was shortened by 5 bases and J by 4 bases, with 11 bases between the two germline ends. CDR1 and CDR2 from the germline V gene are MGHRA and YSYEKL. This CDR3 has 14 residues. To note about this clone: As yet, its antigen is unknown.

The sample was blood, taken before transplantation. The receptor's source is a woman aged 18-49 years who later had graft-versus-host disease after an allogeneic stem cell transplant. This chain joins TRBV4-1 and TRBJ2-2; possible D gene TRBD2, 5 bases. CDR3 nucleotides: TGCGCCAGCAGCAGGGAGTCGGGCACCGGGGAGCTGTTTTTT. Translating it yields CASSRESGTGELFF.